These 18 T cell receptor beta chains were sequenced from one sample in a study of cytomegalovirus exposure and HLA in healthy donors. 13 Jbeta primers and 60 Vbeta primers were used for the PCR. The repertoire was sequenced with immunoSEQ multiplex PCR; TCRdb's copy has only in-frame clones and lacks some. The sample records 170,000 or so clones, roughly 78% being singletons. Sequenced: PBMCs. The receptor set was obtained from a boy under 18 in good health and CMV-seronegative.

The chain joins TRBV19 to TRBJ1-2; D gene uncertain. The V gene lost 5 bases and the J gene lost 7 bases, with 14 bases spanning the gap. This CDR3 has 13 amino acids. CDR1 LNHDA and CDR2 SQIVND come from the germline V gene (reference sequence). The CDR3 coding sequence is TGTGCCAGTAGTCCCGGTCGTTTGGTTGGCTACACCTTC. Translation gives CASSPGRLVGYTF.

The chain employs TRBV12-5 and TRBJ2-7, with 9 nucleotides matching TRBD1. Per the germline V gene, CDR1 is LGHNT and CDR2 is FRNRAP. Losses at the gene ends were 5 bases for V and 3 bases for J; bases not matched to a gene: 11. This CDR3 has 16 residues. DNA of the CDR3: TGTGCTAGTGGTCCGTGGGACAGGGAGATGGACTACGAGCAGTACTTC. This translates into CASGPWDREMDYEQYF.

This rearrangement joins TRBV30 to TRBJ1-1, with D unresolved. The germline V gene encodes CDR1 GTSNPN and CDR2 SVGIG (reference sequence). V was trimmed by 0 bases and J by 4 bases, leaving 9 bases between them. This CDR3 has 13 residues. CDR3 loop: CAWSVVALTEAFF. The CDR3 coding sequence is TGTGCCTGGAGTGTGGTGGCCCTCACTGAAGCTTTCTTT.

This clone has only a few counts. This chain connects TRBV29-1 to TRBJ1-2; D not resolved. The germline gives CDR1 SQVTM, CDR2 ANQGSEA. The CDR3 loop spans 11 amino acids. V was shortened by 0 bases and J by 8 bases, with 7 bases between the two germline ends. Written as DNA, the CDR3 is TGCAGCGTTGAAGATCTTGAGGGCTACACCTTC. Translated: CSVEDLEGYTF.

V is TRBV19 and J is TRBJ1-5; 11 bases are shared with TRBD1. V gave up 7 bases and J gave up 0 bases; unmatched junction bases: 14. CDR1 is LNHDA and CDR2 is SQIVND in the germline V gene (reference sequence). The CDR3 is made up of 19 amino acids. The CDR3 DNA reads as TGTGCCAGTAAAAAACTATGGACAGGGGGCGGGAATAGCAATCAGCCCCAGCATTTT. It codes for CASKKLWTGGGNSNQPQHF. Using reference TRBV19 and TRBJ1-5 for the parts outside the CDR3, the full variable domain is DGGITQSPKYLFRKEGQNVTLSCEQNLNHDAMYWYRQDPGQGLRLIYYSQIVNDFQKGDIAEGYSVSREKKESFPLTVTSAQKNPTAFYLCASKKLWTGGGNSNQPQHFGDGTRLSIL.

The genes are TRBV19 and TRBJ2-1; 8 bases agree with TRBD1. After removal of 5 bases from V and 8 bases from J, the junction contained 5 bases not matched to a gene. The CDR3 runs to 13 residues. Germline V gene data show CDR1 as LNHDA and CDR2 as SQIVND (reference sequence). The CDR3 DNA reads TGTGCCAGTAGTGTGTCAGGGGGCGATGAGCAGTTCTTC. This translates into CASSVSGGDEQFF.

This clone was observed a few times. The rearrangement links TRBV4-2 to TRBJ1-1; TRBD1 aligns across 9 bases. V shed 1 base, J shed 5 bases, and the junction held 5 bases outside the gene matches. The germline V gene encodes CDR1 LGHNA and CDR2 YNFKEQ. The CDR3 is 15 residues long. CDR3 sequence (DNA): TGTGCCAGCAGCCAAGGGAACAGGGGGCGTACTGAAGCTTTCTTT. This translates into CASSQGNRGRTEAFF.

This sequence joins TRBV30 and TRBJ2-7; perhaps TRBD1 as D (6 bases). CDR3 length: 14 amino acids. The germline CDR1 and CDR2 sequences are GTSNPN and SVGIG (reference sequence). Between the trimmed V and J ends, which lost 1 base and 1 base, there was a span of 11 bases. CDR3: CAWSAGVPSYEQYF. In DNA form, the CDR3 reads TGTGCCTGGAGTGCAGGGGTACCATCCTACGAGCAGTACTTC.

The rearrangement uses TRBV2 and TRBJ2-7, with 12 bases aligning to TRBD1. CDR1 and CDR2 from the germline V gene are SNHLY and FYNNEI. V lost 4 bases and J lost 12; bases outside the gene matches: 10. This CDR3 has 14 amino acids. The CDR3 region has the DNA TGTGCCAGCAGTGGCGGGACAGGGGGCCCTACCAGGTACTTC. Protein sequence: CASSGGTGGPTRYF.

The chain links TRBV7-9 to TRBJ2-5; 8 positions agree with TRBD2. The DNA end lines up better with TRBJ2-7; the J call may be wrong. The CDR3 loop spans 16 amino acids. CDR1 and CDR2 from the germline V gene are SEHNR and FQNEAQ (reference sequence). The CDR3 sequence: CASSPVVSGENYEQYF. CDR3 bases: TGTGCCAGCAGCCCGGTCGTTAGCGGGGAAAATTACGAGCAGTACTTC.

This chain joins TRBV5-1 and TRBJ2-2; the match to TRBD1 covers 8 bases. V was pared by 4 bases and J by 4 bases, with 6 bases of the junction left unmatched. The CDR3 sequence is 15 residues long. Germline CDR1 SGHRS, CDR2 YFSETQ. The CDR3 DNA sequence: TGCGCCAGCAGCCAGGGGGCGCATGGCACCGGGGAGCTGTTTTTT. Residues: CASSQGAHGTGELFF.

CDR3 sequence (DNA): TGTGCCAGCAGTGTAAGGGGCGGGAAGCAGTTCTTC. It specifies CASSVRGGKQFF. V is TRBV2 and J is TRBJ2-1; possible D gene TRBD2, 6 bases. CDR1 SNHLY and CDR2 FYNNEI come from the germline V gene. CDR3 size: 12 residues. Trimming stripped 4 bases from V and 11 bases from J, with 12 bases between.

The chain employs TRBV7-9 and TRBJ1-1; the D is unclear. The V gene lost 8 bases and the J gene lost 0 bases, with 4 bases spanning the gap. This CDR3 contains 11 residues. Germline CDR1 is SEHNR and CDR2 is FQNEAQ (reference sequence). This CDR3 is CASSMNTEAFF. In DNA form, the CDR3 reads TGTGCCAGCTCCATGAACACTGAAGCTTTCTTT.

The V gene is TRBV28, the J gene TRBJ2-5, with 13 bases that match TRBD2. V lost 6 bases to trimming and J lost 5 bases; unmatched junction nucleotides: 3. Germline values: CDR1 MDHEN, CDR2 SYDVKM. The CDR3 has 14 residues. CDR3 DNA: TGTGCCAGCAGCCGACTAGCGGGAGGTGAGACCCAGTACTTC. Its translation is CASSRLAGGETQYF.

The chain is built from TRBV29-1 and TRBJ1-4; D ambiguous. The CDR3 is 14 amino acids. V shed 6 bases and J shed 0 bases, with 11 bases lying between them. CDR1 and CDR2 (germline): SQVTM, ANQGSEA. This CDR3 is CSVATPTTNEKLFF. DNA of the CDR3: TGCAGCGTAGCGACCCCAACAACTAATGAAAAACTGTTTTTT.

The chain joins TRBV15 to TRBJ1-2; D unresolved. With 5 bases removed from V and 5 bases from J, the gap between germline ends came to 12 bases. Germline-derived CDR1 and CDR2 are LNHNV and YYDKDF (reference sequence). The CDR3 has 13 amino acids. CDR3 protein: CATSGSGIYGYTF. The CDR3 bases are TGTGCCACCAGCGGGAGCGGAATTTATGGCTACACCTTC.

The rearrangement joins TRBV30 to TRBJ1-6; TRBD1 agrees at 8 bases. The CDR3 spans 14 residues. Per germline, CDR1 GTSNPN and CDR2 SVGIG (reference sequence). V was pared by 0 bases and J by 10 bases, with 5 bases of the junction left unmatched. The DNA for the CDR3 is TGTGCCTGGAGTGTACAACAGGGGGAATCACCCCTCCACTTT. Amino acid sequence: CAWSVQQGESPLHF.

The chain recombines TRBV14 with TRBJ1-1; D unresolved. The V and J ends lost 1 base and 8 bases respectively, with 11 bases between them. The CDR3 extends over 13 amino acids. Per the germline V gene, CDR1 is SGHDN and CDR2 is FVKESK. CDR3 in amino acids: CASSQAGSSEAFF. Written as DNA, the CDR3 is TGTGCCAGCAGCCAAGCCGGGTCTTCGGAAGCTTTCTTT.